This T cell receptor (beta chain) was captured in a study of response to subunit inactivated influenza vaccine. General observations from the study: Only a handful of new T cells, the authors suggested, are recruited with each seasonal influenza vaccination.

The table lists this clonotype with a few counts. No antigen is known for it. Per the germline V gene, CDR1 is SQVTM and CDR2 is ANQGSEA. This CDR3 contains 12 residues. V lost 6 bases and J 4 bases, leaving 11 bases between the germline ends. TCRdb ran MiXCR on the RT-PCR reads and lists one entry per CDR3 protein. The sample has some 600,000 distinct CDR3 sequences; less than 15% are singletons. This chain joins TRBV29-1 and TRBJ2-3; D might be TRBD1 (6 bases). The TCR was taken from a middle-aged man who received an inactivated influenza vaccine. Material: PBMCs from blood, obtained less than 15 days before vaccination. The CDR3 region has the DNA TGCAGCGTAACTACAGGGTCAGATACGCAGTATTTT. Translated: CSVTTGSDTQYF.